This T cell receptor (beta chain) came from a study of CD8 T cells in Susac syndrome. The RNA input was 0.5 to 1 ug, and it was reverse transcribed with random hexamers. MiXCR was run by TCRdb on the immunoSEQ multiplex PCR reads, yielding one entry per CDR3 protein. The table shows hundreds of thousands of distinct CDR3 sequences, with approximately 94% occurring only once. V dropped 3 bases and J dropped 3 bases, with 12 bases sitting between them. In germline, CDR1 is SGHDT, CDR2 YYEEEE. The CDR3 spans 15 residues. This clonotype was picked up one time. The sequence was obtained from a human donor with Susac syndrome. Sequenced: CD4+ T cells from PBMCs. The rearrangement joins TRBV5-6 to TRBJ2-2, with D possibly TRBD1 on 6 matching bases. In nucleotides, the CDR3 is TGTGCCAGCAGCTCATGGGACACCTACACCGGGGAGCTGTTTTTT. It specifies CASSSWDTYTGELFF.